This record looks at one TCR beta chain sequence and its context. The entry originates in a study of cytotoxic CD8 clonotypes in ibrutinib-treated CLL. Sequencing used immunoSEQ multiplex PCR; TCRdb keeps in-frame clones, though not all of them. This table has about 26,000 clones, approximately 85% appearing once. The sample here was PBMCs, taken after 24 months of ibrutinib treatment. The sequence was collected from a human donor with chronic lymphocytic leukemia.

The DNA of the CDR3 is TGTGCCAGCAGTGAATTACCCCCGACAGGAAACACCATATATTTT. This sequence encodes CASSELPPTGNTIYF. This chain connects TRBV25-1 to TRBJ1-3, with D uncertain. Per the germline V gene, CDR1 is MGHDK and CDR2 is SYGVNS. V lost 1 base to trimming and J lost 4 bases, with 11 bases between them. The CDR3 contains 15 residues.